This T cell receptor (beta chain) was captured by sequencing in a study of shared clonotypes between healthy human individuals. Study results and caveats: Incompleteness in sorted-subset sequencing, despite large depth, was shown by rarefaction. An anticipated effect of sequencing depth on clonotype sharing among donors was recognized.

Concerning this clone itself: Its antigen is undetermined.

TCRdb's copy holds only in-frame clones and misses some; the assay was immunoSEQ multiplex PCR. This table has about 2 million clones, about 95% appearing once. CD45RO negativity and positive selection for CCR7 defined naive CD8 cells, a population that excluded terminally differentiated effector memory CD45RA+ cells. Caucasian adults living in Nashville, Tennessee, provided all samples. CDR1 SGHRS and CDR2 YFSETQ come from the germline V gene. The CDR3 loop spans 13 amino acids. V dropped 3 bases and J dropped 5; count of bases not matched to a gene: 2. Sequencing input: naive CD8+ T cells sorted from blood. The origin of this receptor is a man aged 18 to 35 in good health. The chain uses TRBV5-1 and TRBJ2-7, with 10 bases that match TRBD1. The CDR3 spells CASSWDRGHEQYF. CDR3 coding DNA: TGCGCCAGCAGCTGGGACAGGGGCCACGAGCAGTACTTC.